The source of this T cell receptor (beta chain) is a study of OX40 agonist ivuxolimab in advanced cancers. Looking at the study overall: Every 2 weeks, patients received ivuxolimab intravenously, dosed at 0.01 to 10 mg/kg. Partial responses were achieved by three patients, of whom one had hepatocellular carcinoma and two had cutaneous melanoma. Dose-escalation subjects each had hepatocellular carcinoma, melanoma, renal cell or head and neck cancer.

The germline V gene has CDR1 MNHNS and CDR2 SASEGT. The CDR3 runs 15 residues. V was clipped by 2 bases and J by 2 bases, with 7 bases between them. This clone is termed large. The target antigen is unknown. Clones were read by immunoSEQ multiplex PCR, and TCRdb kept only the in-frame ones, dropping some. The sample has about 36,000 clones, about 81% seen once. Study results and limitations: Some patients who did not respond also had low normalized T-cell clonal expansion.

The receptor's source is an adult with an advanced solid tumor such as melanoma, head and neck, liver or kidney cancer. The specimen comprised CD4+ or CD8+ T cells sorted from blood, sampled in a trial of the OX40 agonist ivuxolimab. This chain uses TRBV6-1 with TRBJ2-6; D might be TRBD1 (6 bases). CDR3 loop: CASSENRAGANVLTF. The CDR3 nucleotides read TGTGCCAGCAGTGAAAACAGGGCTGGGGCCAACGTCCTGACTTTC.